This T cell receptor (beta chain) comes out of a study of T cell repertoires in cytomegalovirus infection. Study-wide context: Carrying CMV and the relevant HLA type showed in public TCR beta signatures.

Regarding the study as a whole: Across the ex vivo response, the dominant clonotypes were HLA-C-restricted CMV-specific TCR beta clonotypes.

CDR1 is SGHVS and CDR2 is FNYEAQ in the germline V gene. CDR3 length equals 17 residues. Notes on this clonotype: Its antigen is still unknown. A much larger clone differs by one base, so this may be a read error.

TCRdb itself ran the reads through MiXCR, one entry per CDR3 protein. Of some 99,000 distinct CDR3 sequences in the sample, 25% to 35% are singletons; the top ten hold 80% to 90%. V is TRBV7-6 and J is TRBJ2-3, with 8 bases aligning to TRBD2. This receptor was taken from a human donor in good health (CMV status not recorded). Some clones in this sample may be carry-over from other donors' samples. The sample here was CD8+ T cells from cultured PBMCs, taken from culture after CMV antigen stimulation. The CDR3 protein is CASSPLLRGALTATQYF. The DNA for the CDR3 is TGTGCCAGCAGCCCCCTGTTGCGGGGGGCCCTCACAGCTACGCAGTATTTT.